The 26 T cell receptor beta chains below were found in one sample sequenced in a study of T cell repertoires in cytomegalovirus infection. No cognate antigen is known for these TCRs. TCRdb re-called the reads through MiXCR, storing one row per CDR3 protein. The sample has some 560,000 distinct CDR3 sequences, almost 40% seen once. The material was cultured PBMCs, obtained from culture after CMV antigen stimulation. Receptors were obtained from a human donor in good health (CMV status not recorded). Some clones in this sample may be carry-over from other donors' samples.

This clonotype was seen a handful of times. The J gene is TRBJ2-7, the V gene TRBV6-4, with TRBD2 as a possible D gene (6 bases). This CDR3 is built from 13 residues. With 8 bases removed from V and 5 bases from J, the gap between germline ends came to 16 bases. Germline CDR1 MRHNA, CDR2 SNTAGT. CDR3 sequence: CASVGGKYHEQYF. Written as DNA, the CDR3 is TGTGCCAGCGTAGGAGGGAAGTACCACGAGCAGTACTTC.

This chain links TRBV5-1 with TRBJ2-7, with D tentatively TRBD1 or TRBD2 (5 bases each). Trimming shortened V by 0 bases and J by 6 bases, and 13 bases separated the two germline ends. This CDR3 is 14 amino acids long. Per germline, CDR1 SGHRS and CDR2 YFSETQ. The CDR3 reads CASSLAGTQGEQYF. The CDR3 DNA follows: TGCGCCAGCAGCTTGGCCGGGACCCAGGGCGAGCAGTACTTC. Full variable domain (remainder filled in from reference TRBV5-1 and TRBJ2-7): KAGVTQTPRYLIKTRGQQVTLSCSPISGHRSVSWYQQTPGQGLQFLFEYFSETQRNKGNFPGRFSGRQFSNSRSEMNVSTLELGDSALYLCASSLAGTQGEQYFGPGTRLTVT.

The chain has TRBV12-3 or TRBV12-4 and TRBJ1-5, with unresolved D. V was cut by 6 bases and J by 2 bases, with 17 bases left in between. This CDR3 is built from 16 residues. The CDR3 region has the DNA TGTGCCAGCAGCCCGGGGTGGGATGGAGGCAATCAGCCCCAGCATTTT. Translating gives CASSPGWDGGNQPQHF.

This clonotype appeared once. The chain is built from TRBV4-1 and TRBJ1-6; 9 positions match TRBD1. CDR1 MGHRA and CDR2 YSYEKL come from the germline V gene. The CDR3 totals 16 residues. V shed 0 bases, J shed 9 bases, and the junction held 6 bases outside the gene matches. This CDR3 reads CASSQEGTGLGSPLHF. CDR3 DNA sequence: TGCGCCAGCAGCCAAGAAGGGACAGGGTTGGGTTCACCCCTCCACTTT.

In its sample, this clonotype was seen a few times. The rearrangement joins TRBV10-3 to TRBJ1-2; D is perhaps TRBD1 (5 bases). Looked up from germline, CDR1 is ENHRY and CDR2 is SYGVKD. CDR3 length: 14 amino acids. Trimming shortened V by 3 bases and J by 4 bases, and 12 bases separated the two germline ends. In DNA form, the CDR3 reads TGTGCCATCAGTGATTCGGGGGGTGGCTATGGCTACACCTTC. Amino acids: CAISDSGGGYGYTF.

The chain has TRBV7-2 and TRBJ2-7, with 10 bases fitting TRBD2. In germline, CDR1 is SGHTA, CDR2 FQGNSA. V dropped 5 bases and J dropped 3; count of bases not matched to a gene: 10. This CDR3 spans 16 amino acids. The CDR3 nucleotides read TGTGCCAGCAGCCAAACTAGCGGGACCCCCTACTACGAGCAGTACTTC. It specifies CASSQTSGTPYYEQYF.

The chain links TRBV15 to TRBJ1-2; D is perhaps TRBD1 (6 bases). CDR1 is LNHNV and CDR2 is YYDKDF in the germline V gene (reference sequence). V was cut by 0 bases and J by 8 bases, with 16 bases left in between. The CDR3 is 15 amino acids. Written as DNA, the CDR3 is TGTGCCACCAGCAGAGAGGCCCAGGGGCGCCGAGGCTACACCTTC. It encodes CATSREAQGRRGYTF.

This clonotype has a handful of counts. The CDR3 coding sequence is TGTGCTAGTGGCTGCCTTCCTCAGCCCCAGCATTTT. It specifies CASGCLPQPQHF. This chain uses TRBV12-5 with TRBJ1-5; D not certain. V was trimmed by 6 bases and J by 6 bases, leaving 9 bases between them. The CDR3 is made up of 12 amino acids. Looked up from germline, CDR1 is LGHNT and CDR2 is FRNRAP.

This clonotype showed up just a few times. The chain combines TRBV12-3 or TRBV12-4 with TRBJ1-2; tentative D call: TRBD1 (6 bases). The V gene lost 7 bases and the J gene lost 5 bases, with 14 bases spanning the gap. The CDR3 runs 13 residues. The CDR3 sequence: CASTLRGGYGYTF. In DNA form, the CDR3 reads TGTGCCAGCACCCTAAGGGGGGGTTATGGCTACACCTTC.

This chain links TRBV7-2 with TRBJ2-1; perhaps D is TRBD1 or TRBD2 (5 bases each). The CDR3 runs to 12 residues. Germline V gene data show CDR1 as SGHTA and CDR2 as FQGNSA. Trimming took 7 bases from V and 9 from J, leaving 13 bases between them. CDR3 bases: TGTGCCAGCACACAACCGGGACCTGAGCAGTTCTTC. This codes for CASTQPGPEQFF.

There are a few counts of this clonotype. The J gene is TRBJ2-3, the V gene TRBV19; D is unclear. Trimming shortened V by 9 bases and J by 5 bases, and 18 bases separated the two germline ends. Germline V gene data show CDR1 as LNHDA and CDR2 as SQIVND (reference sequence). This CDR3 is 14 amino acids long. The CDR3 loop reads CASSTFSEGDTQYF. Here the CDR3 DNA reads TGTGCCAGCAGCACTTTTTCCGAAGGAGATACGCAGTATTTT.

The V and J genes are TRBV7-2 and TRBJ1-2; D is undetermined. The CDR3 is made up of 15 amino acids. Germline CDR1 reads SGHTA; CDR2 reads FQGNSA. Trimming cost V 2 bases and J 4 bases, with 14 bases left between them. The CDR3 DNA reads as TGTGCCAGCAGCTTAAACCGAGTGGTCTCCTATGGCTACACCTTC. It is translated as CASSLNRVVSYGYTF.

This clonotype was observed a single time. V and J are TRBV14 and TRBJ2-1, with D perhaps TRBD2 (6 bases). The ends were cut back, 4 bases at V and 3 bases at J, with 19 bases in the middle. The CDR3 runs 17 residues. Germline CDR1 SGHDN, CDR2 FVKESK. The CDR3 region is CASSRLNSPGVYNEQFF. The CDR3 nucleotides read TGTGCCAGCAGCCGACTCAATTCCCCGGGAGTCTACAATGAGCAGTTCTTC.

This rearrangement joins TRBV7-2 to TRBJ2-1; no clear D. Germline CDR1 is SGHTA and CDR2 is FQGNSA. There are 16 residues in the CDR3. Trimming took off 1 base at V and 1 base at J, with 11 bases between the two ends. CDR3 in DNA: TGTGCCAGCAGCTTAGTACTACCGAATTCCTACAATGAGCAGTTCTTC. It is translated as CASSLVLPNSYNEQFF.

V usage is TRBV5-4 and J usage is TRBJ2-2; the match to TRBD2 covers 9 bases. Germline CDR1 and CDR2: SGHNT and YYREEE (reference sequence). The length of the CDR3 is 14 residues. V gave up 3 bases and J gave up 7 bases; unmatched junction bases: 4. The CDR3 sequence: CASSSGTSLGELFF. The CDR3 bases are TGTGCCAGCAGCTCCGGGACTAGCCTCGGGGAGCTGTTTTTT.

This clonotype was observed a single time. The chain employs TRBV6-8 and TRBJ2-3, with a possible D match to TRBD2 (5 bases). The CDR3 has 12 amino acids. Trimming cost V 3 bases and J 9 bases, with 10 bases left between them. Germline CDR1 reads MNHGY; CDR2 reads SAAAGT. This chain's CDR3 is CASSYQGSTQYF. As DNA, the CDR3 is TGTGCCAGCAGTTATCAAGGGAGCACGCAGTATTTT.

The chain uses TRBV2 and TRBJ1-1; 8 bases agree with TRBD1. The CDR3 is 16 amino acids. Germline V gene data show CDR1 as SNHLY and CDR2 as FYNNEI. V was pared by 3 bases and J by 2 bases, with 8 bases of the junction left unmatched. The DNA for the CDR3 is TGTGCCAGCAGTGAGCCCCAGACAGGGGATAACACTGAAGCTTTCTTT. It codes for CASSEPQTGDNTEAFF.

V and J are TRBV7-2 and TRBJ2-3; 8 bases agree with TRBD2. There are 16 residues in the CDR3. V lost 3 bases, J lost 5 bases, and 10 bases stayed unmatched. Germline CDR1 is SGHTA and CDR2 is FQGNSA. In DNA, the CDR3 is TGTGCCAGCAGCTTCGTCGCCTCTGCGGGAGGAGATACGCAGTATTTT. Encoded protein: CASSFVASAGGDTQYF. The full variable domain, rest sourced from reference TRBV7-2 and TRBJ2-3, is GAGVSQSPSNKVTEKGKDVELRCDPISGHTALYWYRQSLGQGLEFLIYFQGNSAPDKSGLPSDRFSAERTGGSVSTLTIQRTQQEDSAVYLCASSFVASAGGDTQYFGPGTRLTVL.

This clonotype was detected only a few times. The CDR3 sequence: CASSPQAVTDTQYF. Here the CDR3 DNA reads TGTGCCAGCAGCCCACAGGCTGTCACAGATACGCAGTATTTT. V gene TRBV12-3 or TRBV12-4 combines with J gene TRBJ2-3; D is possibly TRBD1 (5 bases). The CDR3 sequence is 14 residues long. V was shortened by 6 bases and J by 2 bases, with 12 bases between the two germline ends.

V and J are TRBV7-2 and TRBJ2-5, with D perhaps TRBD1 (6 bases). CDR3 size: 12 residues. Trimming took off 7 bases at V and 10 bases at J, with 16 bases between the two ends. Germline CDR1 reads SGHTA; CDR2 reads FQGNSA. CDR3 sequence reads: CASTFREGDQYF. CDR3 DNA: TGTGCCAGCACCTTTCGAGAGGGGGACCAGTACTTC.

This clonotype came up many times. The CDR3 DNA reads TGTGCCAGCAGCTACGGGCGGACCGAGCAGTACTTC. Translation: CASSYGRTEQYF. V gene TRBV7-2 combines with J gene TRBJ2-7; D is undetermined. This CDR3 is built from 12 residues. Germline loops: CDR1 SGHTA, CDR2 FQGNSA. With 4 bases removed from V and 6 bases from J, the gap between germline ends came to 10 bases.

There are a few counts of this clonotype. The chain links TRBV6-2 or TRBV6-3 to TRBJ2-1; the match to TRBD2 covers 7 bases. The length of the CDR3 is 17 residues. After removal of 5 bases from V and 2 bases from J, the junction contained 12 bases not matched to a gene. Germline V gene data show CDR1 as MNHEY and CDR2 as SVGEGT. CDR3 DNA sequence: TGTGCCAGCAGTCTCTCGTCACTAGCGCGTGCCTACAATGAGCAGTTCTTC. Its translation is CASSLSSLARAYNEQFF.

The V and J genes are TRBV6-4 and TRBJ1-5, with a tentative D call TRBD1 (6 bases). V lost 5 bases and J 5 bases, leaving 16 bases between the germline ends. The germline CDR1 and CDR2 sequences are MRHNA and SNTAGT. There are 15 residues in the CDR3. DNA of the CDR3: TGTGCCAGCAGTCGGGGGCCCGGGAGGGATCAGCCCCAGCATTTT. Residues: CASSRGPGRDQPQHF.

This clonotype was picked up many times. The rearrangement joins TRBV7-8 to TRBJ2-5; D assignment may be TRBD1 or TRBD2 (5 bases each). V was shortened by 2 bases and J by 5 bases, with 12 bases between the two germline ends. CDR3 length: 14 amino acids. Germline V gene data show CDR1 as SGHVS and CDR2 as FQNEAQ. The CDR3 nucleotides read TGTGCCAGCAGCTTAAAGCAGTGGGGGGAGACCCAGTACTTC. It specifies CASSLKQWGETQYF.

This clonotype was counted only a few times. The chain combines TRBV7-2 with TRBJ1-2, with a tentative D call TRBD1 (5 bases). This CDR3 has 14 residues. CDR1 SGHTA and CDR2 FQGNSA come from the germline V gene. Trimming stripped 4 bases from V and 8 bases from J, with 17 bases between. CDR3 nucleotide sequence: TGTGCCAGCAGCTCGTCGGGACTCAGCTTAGGCTACACCTTC. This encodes CASSSSGLSLGYTF.

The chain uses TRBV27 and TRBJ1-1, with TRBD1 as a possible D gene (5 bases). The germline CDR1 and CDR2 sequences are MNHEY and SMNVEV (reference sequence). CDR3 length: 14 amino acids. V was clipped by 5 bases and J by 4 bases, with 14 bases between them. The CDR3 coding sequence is TGTGCCAGCAGTCGGGACGGCCTCCTCACTGAAGCTTTCTTT. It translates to CASSRDGLLTEAFF.